These T cell receptor beta chains were read from a single sample in a study of neurological immune-mediated disorders. TCRdb analysed the 5' RACE reads with MiXCR anew, one entry per CDR3 protein. In the table there are just under 60,000 distinct CDR3 sequences, 2% to 2.5% of which are singletons. Material: PBMCs. Every receptor here comes from a man aged 45-60 years with multiple sclerosis. CDR3s include the opening cysteine and the closing phenylalanine or tryptophan. A D gene is named only where the DNA matches it firmly. Size is omitted from some rows. Given values are once, few, many or a class for expanded clones.

D: .; J: TRBJ2-7; V: TRBV7-2; size: many; CDR3: CASSLSRTGEQYF; DNA: TGTGCCAGCAGCTTAAGCCGTACGGGAGAGCAGTACTTC
D: TRBD1; J: TRBJ1-5; V: TRBV10-2; size: .; CDR3: CASKQGVSQPQHF; DNA: TGCGCCAGCAAACAGGGGGTGAGTCAGCCCCAGCATTTT
D: .; J: TRBJ2-7; V: TRBV27; size: many; CDR3: CASSGAYEQYF; DNA: TGTGCCAGCAGTGGAGCCTACGAGCAGTACTTC
D: .; J: TRBJ2-1; V: TRBV20-1; size: many; CDR3: CSARVPGHPANEQFF; DNA: TGCAGTGCTAGAGTCCCGGGTCATCCCGCCAATGAGCAGTTCTTC
D: TRBD1; J: TRBJ2-6; V: TRBV18; size: many; CDR3: CASSTGQSGANVLTF; DNA: TGTGCCAGCTCAACGGGACAGTCTGGGGCCAACGTCCTGACTTTC
D: .; J: TRBJ2-3; V: TRBV6-4; size: few; CDR3: CASSDNDYTDTQYF; DNA: TGTGCCAGCAGTGACAACGACTACACAGATACGCAGTATTTT
D: .; J: TRBJ2-3; V: TRBV11-3; size: many; CDR3: CASSVTDTQYF; DNA: TGTGCCAGCAGCGTCACAGATACGCAGTATTTT
D: TRBD2; J: TRBJ2-3; V: TRBV12-3/TRBV12-4; size: many; CDR3: CASRVSGKDTQYF; DNA: TGTGCCAGCAGGGTTAGCGGGAAAGATACGCAGTATTTT
D: .; J: TRBJ1-5; V: TRBV7-8; size: once; CDR3: CASSLEGGYNQPQHF; DNA: TGTGCCAGCAGCTTAGAGGGGGGTTACAATCAGCCCCAGCATTTT
D: TRBD1; J: TRBJ2-7; V: TRBV4-2; size: many; CDR3: CASSQAIQGSNYEQYF; DNA: TGTGCCAGCAGCCAAGCGATACAGGGGAGCAACTACGAGCAGTACTTC
D: TRBD2; J: TRBJ2-3; V: TRBV5-1; size: many; CDR3: CASSLEGTSGGKDTQYF; DNA: TGCGCCAGCAGCTTAGAAGGAACTAGCGGGGGGAAGGATACGCAGTATTTT
D: TRBD1; J: TRBJ2-1; V: TRBV7-6; size: many; CDR3: CASSTVGGRSSYNEQFF; DNA: TGTGCCAGCAGCACAGTAGGGGGCAGAAGCTCCTACAATGAGCAGTTCTTC
D: .; J: TRBJ2-7; V: TRBV6-5; size: many; CDR3: CASSSRASSEQYF; DNA: TGTGCCAGCAGTTCTAGGGCTAGTAGCGAGCAGTACTTC
D: .; J: TRBJ2-1; V: TRBV7-2; size: many; CDR3: CASSLVRNEQFF; DNA: TGTGCCAGCAGCTTGGTCCGGAATGAGCAGTTCTTC
D: .; J: TRBJ2-1; V: TRBV7-9; size: many; CDR3: CASIGGYEQFF; DNA: TGTGCCAGCATAGGGGGATATGAGCAGTTCTTC
D: .; J: TRBJ2-6; V: TRBV4-3; size: many; CDR3: CASSQDLSSGANVLTF; DNA: TGCGCCAGCAGCCAAGATTTAAGCTCTGGGGCCAACGTCCTGACTTTC
D: .; J: TRBJ2-7; V: TRBV20-1; size: medium-sized; CDR3: CSVGRSYEQYF; DNA: TGCAGTGTAGGGAGATCCTACGAGCAGTACTTC
D: .; J: TRBJ1-1; V: TRBV7-9; size: many; CDR3: CASSPGTQKNTEAFF; DNA: TGTGCCAGCAGCCCTGGGACCCAGAAAAACACTGAAGCTTTCTTT
D: .; J: TRBJ1-3; V: TRBV7-2; size: many; CDR3: CASSPGVSGNTIYF; DNA: TGTGCCAGCAGCCCCGGAGTCTCTGGAAACACCATATATTTT
D: TRBD1; J: TRBJ1-4; V: TRBV5-1; size: many; CDR3: CASSLGGTALNEKLFF; DNA: TGCGCCAGCAGCTTGGGAGGGACAGCTCTTAATGAAAAACTGTTTTTT
D: .; J: TRBJ1-6; V: TRBV7-9; size: many; CDR3: CASSLEIQNSPLHF; DNA: TGTGCCAGCAGCTTAGAAATTCAAAATTCACCCCTCCACTTT
D: .; J: TRBJ1-2; V: TRBV19; size: many; CDR3: CASSSESRGVYGYTF; DNA: TGTGCCAGTAGTAGCGAGTCAAGGGGAGTCTATGGCTACACCTTC
D: TRBD1; J: TRBJ2-5; V: TRBV6-5; size: many; CDR3: CASSPGQGKETQYF; DNA: TGTGCCAGCAGCCCGGGACAGGGGAAAGAGACCCAGTACTTC
D: .; J: TRBJ2-1; V: TRBV6-5; size: many; CDR3: CASSYSDLGNEQFF; DNA: TGTGCCAGCAGTTACTCTGACCTGGGCAATGAGCAGTTCTTC